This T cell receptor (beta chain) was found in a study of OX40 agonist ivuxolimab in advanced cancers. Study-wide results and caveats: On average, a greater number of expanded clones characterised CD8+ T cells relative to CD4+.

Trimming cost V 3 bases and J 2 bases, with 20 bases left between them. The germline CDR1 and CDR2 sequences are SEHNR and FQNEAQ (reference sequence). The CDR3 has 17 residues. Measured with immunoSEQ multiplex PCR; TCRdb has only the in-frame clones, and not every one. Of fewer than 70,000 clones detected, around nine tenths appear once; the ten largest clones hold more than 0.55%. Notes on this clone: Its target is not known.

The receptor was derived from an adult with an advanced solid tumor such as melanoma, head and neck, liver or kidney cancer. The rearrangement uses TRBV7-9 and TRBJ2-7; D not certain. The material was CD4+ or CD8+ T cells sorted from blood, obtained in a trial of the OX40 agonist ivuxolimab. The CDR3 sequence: CASSLTFGQQLAYEQYF. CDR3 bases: TGTGCCAGCAGCTTGACGTTCGGGCAGCAACTGGCCTACGAGCAGTACTTC.